These T cell receptor beta chains were read from a single sample in a study of blood T cell repertoires in COVID-19. Repertoires were generated with immunoSEQ multiplex PCR, while TCRdb's copy carries only in-frame clones and drops some. This table holds some 220,000 clones, 70% to 90% found once. Sequencing was done on a sample of peripheral blood. These TCRs come from a woman in her sixties or seventies with active or convalescent COVID-19. The CDR3 runs from the conserved cysteine through the conserved F or W. The order of the fields is J gene, V gene, CDR3 length, clone size, CDR3 protein. Expanded clones are given a class, and other clones once, few, many or no size at all.

J gene: TRBJ1-4; V gene: TRBV5-4; CDR3 length: 13; clone size: .; CDR3 protein: CASSLFPLEKLFF
J gene: TRBJ2-7; V gene: TRBV5-1; CDR3 length: 15; clone size: .; CDR3 protein: CASSLGGAAGGEQYF
J gene: TRBJ2-7; V gene: TRBV5-1; CDR3 length: 15; clone size: .; CDR3 protein: CASSPWTSGIYEQYF
J gene: TRBJ2-7; V gene: TRBV9; CDR3 length: 13; clone size: .; CDR3 protein: CASSPAGGQEQYF
J gene: TRBJ1-1; V gene: TRBV29-1; CDR3 length: 13; clone size: .; CDR3 protein: CSVDGAVNTEAFF
J gene: TRBJ1-1; V gene: TRBV21-1; CDR3 length: 14; clone size: .; CDR3 protein: CASSTPTGYTEAFF
J gene: TRBJ2-4; V gene: TRBV18; CDR3 length: 15; clone size: .; CDR3 protein: CTSSKMKDRENIQYF
J gene: TRBJ1-3; V gene: TRBV18; CDR3 length: 16; clone size: once; CDR3 protein: CASSPAGTGTGNTIYF
J gene: TRBJ2-6; V gene: TRBV27; CDR3 length: 17; clone size: .; CDR3 protein: CASSSPGFRSGANVLTF
J gene: TRBJ1-2; V gene: TRBV6-5; CDR3 length: 13; clone size: .; CDR3 protein: CASSTGTGFGYTF
J gene: TRBJ1-1; V gene: TRBV5-1; CDR3 length: 13; clone size: .; CDR3 protein: CASSLSGDTEAFF
J gene: TRBJ2-7; V gene: TRBV5-1; CDR3 length: 14; clone size: .; CDR3 protein: CASSLAGLSSEQYF
J gene: TRBJ2-1; V gene: TRBV5-4; CDR3 length: 16; clone size: .; CDR3 protein: CASSPGTSGSYNEQFF
J gene: TRBJ2-5; V gene: TRBV15; CDR3 length: 15; clone size: .; CDR3 protein: CATSRVGTNQETQYF
J gene: TRBJ2-6; V gene: TRBV4-2; CDR3 length: 16; clone size: .; CDR3 protein: CASSQATGSGANVLTF
J gene: TRBJ2-3; V gene: TRBV27; CDR3 length: 15; clone size: once; CDR3 protein: CASSPWDTTTDTQYF
J gene: TRBJ1-2; V gene: TRBV19; CDR3 length: 14; clone size: .; CDR3 protein: CASSHGRDNYGYTF
J gene: TRBJ2-4; V gene: TRBV10-2; CDR3 length: 15; clone size: once; CDR3 protein: CASSESPGAKNIQYF
J gene: TRBJ1-2; V gene: TRBV6-5; CDR3 length: 13; clone size: .; CDR3 protein: CASRAGGVYGYTF
J gene: TRBJ2-3; V gene: TRBV13; CDR3 length: 15; clone size: .; CDR3 protein: CASSAGQASTDTQYF
J gene: TRBJ1-1; V gene: TRBV11-1; CDR3 length: 16; clone size: .; CDR3 protein: CASSLARTGVNTEAFF
J gene: TRBJ2-1; V gene: TRBV21-1; CDR3 length: 15; clone size: .; CDR3 protein: CASSKSGDTLNEQFF
J gene: TRBJ1-1; V gene: TRBV28; CDR3 length: 13; clone size: .; CDR3 protein: CASSNNRDAEAFF
J gene: TRBJ1-6; V gene: TRBV6-1; CDR3 length: 16; clone size: few; CDR3 protein: CASSAPATGNNSPLHF
J gene: TRBJ2-1; V gene: TRBV5-6; CDR3 length: 15; clone size: .; CDR3 protein: CASSLYSGQGSPQFF
J gene: TRBJ1-2; V gene: TRBV30; CDR3 length: 16; clone size: .; CDR3 protein: CAWSSPQKGANYGYTF
J gene: TRBJ1-2; V gene: TRBV15; CDR3 length: 13; clone size: .; CDR3 protein: CATTEKEGGGYTF